This T cell receptor (beta chain) was captured in a study of T cells in Graves' hyperthyroidism and ophthalmopathy. At the level of the study: Pretreatment peripheral blood was obtained at initial diagnosis.

Amplification of TCR beta CDR3 regions was performed using RNA transcripts as template. In the first-round RT-PCR of the TCR CDR3, the HTBI primer set was used. TCRdb fed the multiplex PCR reads into MiXCR, producing one record per CDR3 protein. The sample includes some 400,000 distinct CDR3 sequences, roughly 14% of them seen just once. V shed 7 bases, J shed 4 bases, and the junction held 15 bases outside the gene matches. The CDR3 extends over 17 amino acids. From germline, CDR1 is MNHNS and CDR2 SASEGT. This clonotype has ten or more counts. V usage is TRBV6-1 and J usage is TRBJ1-1, with 10 bases identical to TRBD1. This receptor was identified in a man under 40 with Graves' hyperthyroidism that later progressed to Graves' ophthalmopathy. Input material: blood. CDR3 in amino acids: CASKTGLSGQGITEAFF. The CDR3 DNA is TGTGCCAGCAAAACTGGTCTATCGGGACAGGGGATCACTGAAGCTTTCTTT.